A single sample gave rise to the 18 T cell receptor beta chains below, sequenced in a study of chemoradiotherapy in HPV16-positive cancers. TCRdb keeps only in-frame clones here, not all; method: immunoSEQ multiplex PCR. This table holds some 34,000 clones, about 90% found once. Specimen: blood, collected from a patient who underwent chemoradiotherapy. These receptors were collected from a human donor with HPV-associated anogenital cancer.

The chain couples TRBV11-3 to TRBJ2-5, with 9 nucleotides matching TRBD2. The germline CDR1 and CDR2 sequences are SGHNT and YENEEA. The CDR3 contains 16 residues. Trimming cost V 5 bases and J 3 bases; bases outside gene matches: 10. The CDR3 nucleotides read TGTGCCAGCAGCAGAGCGATGGCTAGCGGGGAAGAGACCCAGTACTTC. Translating it yields CASSRAMASGEETQYF.

The chain is built from TRBV18 and TRBJ1-4; the D gene is possibly TRBD1 (5 bases). Germline V gene lookup returns CDR1 KGHSH and CDR2 LQKENI. V was pared by 4 bases and J by 8 bases, with 14 bases between. The CDR3 length is 14 residues. The chain's CDR3 is CASSLVREGEKLFF. The CDR3 nucleotides read TGTGCCAGCTCACTTGTCAGGGAAGGCGAAAAACTGTTTTTT.

The chain recombines TRBV6-6 with TRBJ1-1; D might be TRBD1 (5 bases). CDR3 length equals 14 residues. Germline V lookup: CDR1 MNHNY, CDR2 SVGAGI (reference sequence). V gave up 6 bases and J gave up 1 base, with 12 bases separating them. The CDR3 loop is CASSQGGSNTEAFF. DNA of the CDR3: TGTGCCAGCAGCCAGGGCGGGTCGAACACTGAAGCTTTCTTT.

This clone was found a few times. The chain recombines TRBV7-3 with TRBJ2-7; TRBD2 might be the D (7 bases). Trimming removed 11 bases from V and 2 bases from J, with 19 bases in between. The CDR3 is 14 residues long. Germline V gives CDR1 SGHTA, CDR2 FQGTGA. CDR3 loop: CAPRGRGVTYEQYF. For the CDR3, the DNA is TGTGCCCCCAGGGGACGGGGGGTCACCTACGAGCAGTACTTC.

V gene TRBV6-1 combines with J gene TRBJ2-2; the match to TRBD2 covers 9 bases. The CDR3 contains 16 residues. V trimming: 4 bases; J trimming: 5 bases; junction bases outside the gene matches: 8. Germline assignment: CDR1 MNHNS and CDR2 SASEGT. The CDR3 DNA sequence: TGTGCCAGCAGTGGGTTAGCGGGGGCCCAAACCGGGGAGCTGTTTTTT. The encoded protein is CASSGLAGAQTGELFF.

The genes are TRBV2 and TRBJ2-7; a weak D match, TRBD2 (5 bases). Trimming pared 6 bases from V and 0 bases from J, leaving 18 bases between. The CDR3 consists of 16 residues. Germline V CDR1 and CDR2: SNHLY, FYNNEI. This CDR3 reads CASSQLRPGSSYEQYF. CDR3 DNA sequence: TGTGCCAGCAGCCAACTTCGACCGGGGTCCTCCTACGAGCAGTACTTC. The full variable domain, its missing parts supplied by reference TRBV2 and TRBJ2-7, is EPEVTQTPSHQVTQMGQEVILRCVPISNHLYFYWYRQILGQKVEFLVSFYNNEISEKSEIFDDQFSVERPDGSNFTLKIRSTKLEDSAMYFCASSQLRPGSSYEQYFGPGTRLTVT.

The chain joins TRBV28 to TRBJ1-3; D ambiguous. This CDR3 region has 14 residues. Trimming removed 1 base at V and 0 bases at J, with 4 bases between. Germline assignment: CDR1 MDHEN and CDR2 SYDVKM. As DNA, the CDR3 is TGTGCCAGCAGTTTATCCACCTCTGGAAACACCATATATTTT. Amino acid sequence: CASSLSTSGNTIYF.

The rearrangement uses TRBV5-1 and TRBJ1-2; maybe TRBD1 (5 bases). The V end lost 4 bases, the J end lost 8 bases, and 21 bases lay between the germline ends. The CDR3 sequence is 15 residues long. Germline CDR1 SGHRS, CDR2 YFSETQ. This CDR3 reads CASSEGPGRGRGYTF. CDR3 in DNA: TGCGCCAGCAGCGAAGGACCAGGACGGGGGAGGGGCTACACCTTC. Based on the CDR3 plus reference TRBV5-1 and TRBJ1-2, the full variable domain is KAGVTQTPRYLIKTRGQQVTLSCSPISGHRSVSWYQQTPGQGLQFLFEYFSETQRNKGNFPGRFSGRQFSNSRSEMNVSTLELGDSALYLCASSEGPGRGRGYTFGSGTRLTVV.

The chain combines TRBV6-1 with TRBJ1-1; weak D call: TRBD1 (6 bases). Per germline, CDR1 MNHNS and CDR2 SASEGT. This CDR3 has 14 amino acids. V lost 6 bases and J 0 bases, leaving 11 bases between the germline ends. CDR3 DNA: TGTGCCAGCAGGGACAGAAGGATGAACACTGAAGCTTTCTTT. It specifies CASRDRRMNTEAFF.

The V call is TRBV19, the J call TRBJ2-2; perhaps TRBD2 as D (7 bases). This CDR3 region has 15 residues. Germline V gene lookup returns CDR1 LNHDA and CDR2 SQIVND (reference sequence). Trimming stripped 5 bases from V and 6 bases from J, with 16 bases between. The CDR3 sequence is CASSLRGAYAGELFF. The DNA for the CDR3 is TGTGCCAGTAGTTTACGGGGGGCCTACGCCGGGGAGCTGTTTTTT. The whole variable domain, remainder taken from reference TRBV19 and TRBJ2-2, is DGGITQSPKYLFRKEGQNVTLSCEQNLNHDAMYWYRQDPGQGLRLIYYSQIVNDFQKGDIAEGYSVSREKKESFPLTVTSAQKNPTAFYLCASSLRGAYAGELFFGEGSRLTVL.

The chain employs TRBV2 and TRBJ2-3; D is possibly TRBD1 (6 bases). The CDR3 spans 15 residues. Germline values: CDR1 SNHLY, CDR2 FYNNEI. V lost 3 bases and J lost 2, with 12 bases in between. CDR3 DNA: TGTGCCAGCAGTGAGGGCAGGGGATACACAGATACGCAGTATTTT. Its protein product is CASSEGRGYTDTQYF.

The rearrangement uses TRBV4-2 and TRBJ2-7, with D possibly being TRBD1 (5 bases). This CDR3 is 17 amino acids long. The ends were cut back, 0 bases at V and 3 bases at J, with 18 bases in the middle. CDR1 and CDR2 (germline): LGHNA, YNFKEQ. In DNA form, the CDR3 reads TGTGCCAGCAGCCAAGATCTAAGTTGGCAGGGCGGCTACGAGCAGTACTTC. It yields the protein CASSQDLSWQGGYEQYF.

The sample holds a few counts of this clone. The chain combines TRBV18 with TRBJ2-4, with 7 bases identical to TRBD1. Germline-derived CDR1 and CDR2 are KGHSH and LQKENI. The V gene end was trimmed by 3 bases and the J gene end by 3 bases; junction bases not matched to a gene: 11. CDR3 length: 17 amino acids. The CDR3 loop is CASSPPTGRGDKNIQYF. CDR3 sequence (DNA): TGTGCCAGCTCACCCCCGACAGGGCGAGGGGACAAAAACATTCAGTACTTC.

This chain links TRBV19 with TRBJ1-5; D is ambiguous. This CDR3 comprises 13 residues. Germline V lookup: CDR1 LNHDA, CDR2 SQIVND (reference sequence). Trimming cost V 3 bases and J 6 bases, with 9 bases left between them. The chain's CDR3 is CASSMGRPQPQHF. The CDR3 DNA sequence: TGTGCCAGTAGTATGGGTAGGCCTCAGCCCCAGCATTTT. The whole variable domain, remainder taken from reference TRBV19 and TRBJ1-5, is DGGITQSPKYLFRKEGQNVTLSCEQNLNHDAMYWYRQDPGQGLRLIYYSQIVNDFQKGDIAEGYSVSREKKESFPLTVTSAQKNPTAFYLCASSMGRPQPQHFGDGTRLSIL.

This rearrangement joins TRBV2 to TRBJ2-7, with D possibly matching TRBD1 (5 bases). Trimming left V 3 bases short and J 2 bases short, with 11 bases between. This CDR3 contains 14 residues. Germline lookup yields CDR1 SNHLY and CDR2 FYNNEI. The CDR3 here is CASSERQFTYEQYF. The CDR3 DNA sequence: TGTGCCAGCAGTGAGAGACAGTTTACCTACGAGCAGTACTTC.

This rearrangement joins TRBV6-6 to TRBJ2-7; 9 nucleotides agree with TRBD1. Looked up from germline, CDR1 is MNHNY and CDR2 is SVGAGI (reference sequence). There are 14 residues in the CDR3. V lost 2 bases to trimming and J lost 6 bases; unmatched junction nucleotides: 5. CDR3 protein: CASSYPTGGVEQYF. The CDR3 nucleotides read TGTGCCAGCAGTTACCCGACAGGGGGGGTCGAGCAGTACTTC.

The chain has TRBV4-1 and TRBJ1-4; TRBD1 aligns across 9 bases. The V gene's germline CDR1 is MGHRA and CDR2 YSYEKL. Unmatched junction bases numbered 11, after V lost 1 base and J lost 8 bases. The CDR3 is 17 amino acids. CDR3 in amino acids: CASSQVSGQGGGEKLFF. DNA for the CDR3: TGCGCCAGCAGCCAAGTATCGGGACAGGGCGGTGGGGAAAAACTGTTTTTT.

This chain uses TRBV7-9 with TRBJ1-4; unclear D gene. The germline gives CDR1 SEHNR, CDR2 FQNEAQ (reference sequence). Trimming took off 3 bases at V and 5 bases at J, with 16 bases between the two ends. This CDR3 region has 16 residues. CDR3 loop: CASSLAGRGRNEKLFF. CDR3 nucleotides: TGTGCCAGCAGCTTGGCGGGTCGCGGAAGAAATGAAAAACTGTTTTTT.